The 4 T cell receptor beta chains below were found in one sample sequenced in a study of brain T cells in children with intractable seizures. The repertoire was sequenced with immunoSEQ multiplex PCR; TCRdb's copy has only in-frame clones and lacks some. In the table there are a few hundred thousand clones, 93% of which are singletons. The time point: blood from clinic visit 5 months post-surgery; TSC patient then seizure free. The sequences come from peripheral blood, collected approximately 5 months after surgery. These receptors all stem from a boy under two years old with tuberous sclerosis and intractable seizures.

This clone appeared once. This chain links TRBV19 with TRBJ1-1; the D gene is possibly TRBD1 (5 bases). With 3 bases removed from V and 4 bases from J, the gap between germline ends came to 9 bases. The CDR3 is 13 residues long. From germline, CDR1 is LNHDA and CDR2 SQIVND (reference sequence). The CDR3 DNA reads as TGTGCCAGTAGTATTGGAGGGGCCACTGAAGCTTTCTTT. The encoded protein is CASSIGGATEAFF.

The chain recombines TRBV2 with TRBJ2-3; TRBD1 is a possible D gene (6 bases). V gave up 7 bases and J gave up 4 bases, with 15 bases separating them. CDR1 and CDR2 from the germline V gene are SNHLY and FYNNEI. The CDR3 has 14 amino acids. The CDR3 spells CASTSGVSADTQYF. The CDR3 DNA follows: TGTGCCAGCACCTCAGGGGTTAGTGCAGATACGCAGTATTTT.

V and J are TRBV5-4 and TRBJ2-1, with D unclear. With 0 bases removed from V and 0 bases from J, the gap between germline ends came to 7 bases. The length of the CDR3 is 15 residues. In germline, CDR1 is SGHNT, CDR2 YYREEE (reference sequence). The CDR3 reads CASSLAASSYNEQFF. The CDR3 DNA sequence: TGTGCCAGCAGCTTGGCCGCCAGCTCCTACAATGAGCAGTTCTTC.

This clone was observed a single time. This sequence joins TRBV2 and TRBJ2-1; D remains ambiguous. V lost 7 bases and J 6 bases, leaving 16 bases between the germline ends. This CDR3 has 14 amino acids. CDR1 is SNHLY, CDR2 FYNNEI, per germline. The CDR3 DNA reads as TGTGCCAGCACCTCCCGGGTAGGGATCAATGAGCAGTTCTTC. Its protein product is CASTSRVGINEQFF.